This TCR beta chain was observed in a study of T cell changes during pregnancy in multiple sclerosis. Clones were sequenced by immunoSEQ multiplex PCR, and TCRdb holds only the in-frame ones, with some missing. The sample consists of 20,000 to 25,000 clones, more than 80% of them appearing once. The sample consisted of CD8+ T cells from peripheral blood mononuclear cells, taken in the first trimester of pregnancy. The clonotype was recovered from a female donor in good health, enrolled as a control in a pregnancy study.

CDR3 in amino acids: CASSQAGTVYEQYF. CDR3 in DNA: TGTGCCAGCAGCCAAGCCGGGACAGTCTACGAGCAGTACTTC. The chain combines TRBV14 with TRBJ2-7, with 7 bases that match TRBD1. Germline loops: CDR1 SGHDN, CDR2 FVKESK. Losses at the gene ends were 1 base for V and 3 bases for J; bases not matched to a gene: 3. This CDR3 region has 14 residues.